Included here is one T cell receptor beta chain sequence, with context. Its antigen is unidentified. The read ends 3 residues shy of where the CDR3 ends; the end is completed using the germline J gene. Equal genomic DNA amounts from CVID and control samples were sequenced. Using immunoSEQ multiplex PCR, the repertoire was profiled, and TCRdb retains in-frame clones only, with some absent. The sample has some 7,100 clones, none seen only once; the top ten hold about 5%. This CDR3 comprises 16 residues. V lost 3 bases, J lost 0 bases, and 12 bases lay in between. Germline V gene sequence: CDR1 LNHDA, CDR2 SQIVND (reference sequence). This specimen comes from a study of T cell clonality in common variable immunodeficiency. Study conclusions and caveats: Reportedly, TCR beta sequences from common variable immunodeficiency showed fewer deletions and N-nucleotide insertions. CVID subjects shared fewer TCRbeta clones than healthy controls did.

Most patients and controls had Caucasian heritage. CVID subjects were neither ill nor on immunomodulatory or immunosuppressive medication at sampling. The receptor was isolated from a human donor with common variable immunodeficiency. The rearrangement links TRBV19 to TRBJ2-1, with D unclear. The sample taken for sequencing was peripheral blood mononuclear cells. CDR3 DNA, as far as it was read: TGTGCCAGTAGTATCCAGATATACAACTCCTACAATGAG. Translating it yields CASSIQIYNSYNE. The entire CDR3 is CASSIQIYNSYNEQFF.